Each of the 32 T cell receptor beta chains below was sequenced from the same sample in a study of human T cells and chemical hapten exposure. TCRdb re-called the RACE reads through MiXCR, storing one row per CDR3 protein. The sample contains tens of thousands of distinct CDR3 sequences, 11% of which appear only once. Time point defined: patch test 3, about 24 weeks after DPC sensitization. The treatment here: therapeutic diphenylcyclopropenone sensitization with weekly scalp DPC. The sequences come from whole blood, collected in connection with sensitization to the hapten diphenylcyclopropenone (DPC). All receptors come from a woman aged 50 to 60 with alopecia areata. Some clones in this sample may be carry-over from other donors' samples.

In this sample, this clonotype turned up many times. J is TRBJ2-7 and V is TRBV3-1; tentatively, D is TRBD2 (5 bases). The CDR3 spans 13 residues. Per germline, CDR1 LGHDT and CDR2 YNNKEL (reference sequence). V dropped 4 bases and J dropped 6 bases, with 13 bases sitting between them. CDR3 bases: TGTGCCAGCAGCCCGACTTACCGGGGCGAGCAGTACTTC. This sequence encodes CASSPTYRGEQYF.

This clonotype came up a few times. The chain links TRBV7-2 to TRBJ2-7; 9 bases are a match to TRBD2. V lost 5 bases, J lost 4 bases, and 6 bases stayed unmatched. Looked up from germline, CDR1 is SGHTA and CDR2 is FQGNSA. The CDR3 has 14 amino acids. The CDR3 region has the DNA TGTGCCAGCAGCGATAGCGGGAGCATGTACGAGCAGTACTTC. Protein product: CASSDSGSMYEQYF. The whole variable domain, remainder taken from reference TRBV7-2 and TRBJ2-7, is GAGVSQSPSNKVTEKGKDVELRCDPISGHTALYWYRQSLGQGLEFLIYFQGNSAPDKSGLPSDRFSAERTGGSVSTLTIQRTQQEDSAVYLCASSDSGSMYEQYFGPGTRLTVT.

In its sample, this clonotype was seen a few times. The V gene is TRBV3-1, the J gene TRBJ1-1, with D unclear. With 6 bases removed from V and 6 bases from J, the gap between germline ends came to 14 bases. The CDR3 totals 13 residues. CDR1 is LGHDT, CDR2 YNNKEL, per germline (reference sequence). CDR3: CASRQWQAAEAFF. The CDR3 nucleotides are TGTGCCAGCAGGCAGTGGCAGGCCGCTGAAGCTTTCTTT.

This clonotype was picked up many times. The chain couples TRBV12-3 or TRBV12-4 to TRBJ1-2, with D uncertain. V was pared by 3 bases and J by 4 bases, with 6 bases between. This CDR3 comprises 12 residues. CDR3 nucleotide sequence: TGTGCCAGCAGTTTTAGTCTCTATGGCTACACCTTC. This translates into CASSFSLYGYTF.

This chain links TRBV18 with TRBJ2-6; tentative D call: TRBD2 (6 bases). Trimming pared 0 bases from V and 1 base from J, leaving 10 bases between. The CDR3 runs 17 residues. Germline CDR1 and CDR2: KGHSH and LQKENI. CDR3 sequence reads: CASSPPNAGSGANVLTF. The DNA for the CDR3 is TGTGCCAGCTCACCACCGAATGCGGGATCTGGGGCCAACGTCCTGACTTTC.

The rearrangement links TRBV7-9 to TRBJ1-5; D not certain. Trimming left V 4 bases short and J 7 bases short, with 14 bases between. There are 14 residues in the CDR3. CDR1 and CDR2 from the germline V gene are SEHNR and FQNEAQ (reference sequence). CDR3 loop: CASSSGFLGQPQHF. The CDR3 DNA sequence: TGTGCCAGCAGCTCGGGCTTTTTAGGGCAGCCCCAGCATTTT.

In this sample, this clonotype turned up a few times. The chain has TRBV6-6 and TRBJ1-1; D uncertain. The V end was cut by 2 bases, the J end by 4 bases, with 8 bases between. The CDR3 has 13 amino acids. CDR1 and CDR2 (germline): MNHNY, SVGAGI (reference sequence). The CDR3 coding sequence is TGTGCCAGCAGTTACGCCATATCCACTGAAGCTTTCTTT. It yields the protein CASSYAISTEAFF.

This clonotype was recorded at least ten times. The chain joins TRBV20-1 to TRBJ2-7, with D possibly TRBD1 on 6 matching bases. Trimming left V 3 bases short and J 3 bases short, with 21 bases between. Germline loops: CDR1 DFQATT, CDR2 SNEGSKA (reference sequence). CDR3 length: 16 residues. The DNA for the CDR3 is TGCAGTGCTAGGTCAGACCGGGACAAGAATGGCTACGAGCAGTACTTC. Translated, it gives CSARSDRDKNGYEQYF.

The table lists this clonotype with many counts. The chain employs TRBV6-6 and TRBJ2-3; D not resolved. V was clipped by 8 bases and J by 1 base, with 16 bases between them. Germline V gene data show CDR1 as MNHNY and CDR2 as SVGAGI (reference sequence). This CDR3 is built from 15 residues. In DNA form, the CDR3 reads TGTGCCAGCGACAACCTTGGGTCCCGCACAGATACGCAGTATTTT. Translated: CASDNLGSRTDTQYF.

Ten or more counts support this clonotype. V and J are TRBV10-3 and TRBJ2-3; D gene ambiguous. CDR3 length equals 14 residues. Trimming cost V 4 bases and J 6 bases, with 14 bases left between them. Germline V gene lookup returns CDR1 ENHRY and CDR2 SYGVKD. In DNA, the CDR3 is TGTGCCATCAGTGCAACACCTCGCGCGGATACGCAGTATTTT. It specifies CAISATPRADTQYF.

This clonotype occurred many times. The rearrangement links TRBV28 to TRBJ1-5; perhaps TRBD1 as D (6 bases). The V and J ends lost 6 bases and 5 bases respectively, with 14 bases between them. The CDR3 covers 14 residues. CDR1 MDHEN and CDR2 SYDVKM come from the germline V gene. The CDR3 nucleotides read TGTGCCAGCAGCCTACAGGGATTGCATCAGCCCCAGCATTTT. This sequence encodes CASSLQGLHQPQHF.

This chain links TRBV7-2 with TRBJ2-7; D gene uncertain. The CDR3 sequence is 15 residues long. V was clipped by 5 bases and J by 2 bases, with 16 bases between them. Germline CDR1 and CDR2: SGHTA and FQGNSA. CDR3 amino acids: CASSIGAATAYEQYF. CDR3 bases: TGTGCCAGCAGCATCGGCGCGGCCACTGCCTACGAGCAGTACTTC.

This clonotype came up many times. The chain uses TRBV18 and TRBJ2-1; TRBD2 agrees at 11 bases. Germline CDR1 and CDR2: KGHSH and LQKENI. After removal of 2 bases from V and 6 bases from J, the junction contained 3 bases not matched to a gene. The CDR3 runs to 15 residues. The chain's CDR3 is CASSPSLAGGNEQFF. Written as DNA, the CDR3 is TGTGCCAGCTCACCAAGCCTAGCGGGAGGCAATGAGCAGTTCTTC. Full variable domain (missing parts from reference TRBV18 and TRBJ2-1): NAGVMQNPRHLVRRRGQEARLRCSPMKGHSHVYWYRQLPEEGLKFMVYLQKENIIDESGMPKERFSAEFPKEGPSILRIQQVVRGDSAAYFCASSPSLAGGNEQFFGPGTRLTVL.

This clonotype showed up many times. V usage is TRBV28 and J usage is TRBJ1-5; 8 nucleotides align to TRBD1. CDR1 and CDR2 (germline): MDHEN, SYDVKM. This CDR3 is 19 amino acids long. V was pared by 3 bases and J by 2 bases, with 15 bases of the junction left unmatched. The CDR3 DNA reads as TGTGCCAGCAGTTTTCTTAATGGCCGGACAGGGAAGGGCAATCAGCCCCAGCATTTT. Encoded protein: CASSFLNGRTGKGNQPQHF.

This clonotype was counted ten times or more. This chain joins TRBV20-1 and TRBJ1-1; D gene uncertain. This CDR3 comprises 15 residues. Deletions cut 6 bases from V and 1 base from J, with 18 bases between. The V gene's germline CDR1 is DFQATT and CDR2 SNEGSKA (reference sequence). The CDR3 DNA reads TGCAGTGCCAAGACAATAGGACGGCCGAACACTGAAGCTTTCTTT. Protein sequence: CSAKTIGRPNTEAFF.

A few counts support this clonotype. Here the CDR3 DNA reads TGTGCCAGCAGTGAAAAGGATCCGGGGAATCCCAAAAACATTCAGTACTTC. Its translation is CASSEKDPGNPKNIQYF. The gene calls are TRBV2 and TRBJ2-4, with a possible D match to TRBD2 (5 bases). This CDR3 is built from 17 residues. Germline CDR1 is SNHLY and CDR2 is FYNNEI. V lost 2 bases, J lost 2 bases, and 16 bases lay in between.

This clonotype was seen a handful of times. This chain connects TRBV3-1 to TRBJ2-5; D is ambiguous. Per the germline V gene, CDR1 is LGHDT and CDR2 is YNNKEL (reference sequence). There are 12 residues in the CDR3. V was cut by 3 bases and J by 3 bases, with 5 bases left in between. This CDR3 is CASSHPEETQYF. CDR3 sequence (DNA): TGTGCCAGCAGCCATCCCGAAGAGACCCAGTACTTC.

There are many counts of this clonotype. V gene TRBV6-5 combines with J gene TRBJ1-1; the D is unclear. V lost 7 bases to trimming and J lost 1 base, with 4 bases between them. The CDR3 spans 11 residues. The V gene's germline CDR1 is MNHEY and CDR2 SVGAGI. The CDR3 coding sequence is TGTGCCAGCATTGGGAACACTGAAGCTTTCTTT. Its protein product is CASIGNTEAFF.

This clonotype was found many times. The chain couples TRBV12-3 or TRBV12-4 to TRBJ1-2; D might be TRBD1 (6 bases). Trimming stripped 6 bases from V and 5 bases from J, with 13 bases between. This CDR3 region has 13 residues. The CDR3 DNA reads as TGTGCCAGCAGACAGACAGGATCGTATGGCTACACCTTC. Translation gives CASRQTGSYGYTF.

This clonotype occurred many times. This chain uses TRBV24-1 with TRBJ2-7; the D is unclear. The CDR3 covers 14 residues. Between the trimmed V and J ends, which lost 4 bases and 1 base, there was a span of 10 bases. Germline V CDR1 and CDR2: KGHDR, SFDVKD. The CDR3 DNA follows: TGTGCCACCAGTGACCCCGGACGGTCCTACGAGCAGTACTTC. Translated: CATSDPGRSYEQYF.

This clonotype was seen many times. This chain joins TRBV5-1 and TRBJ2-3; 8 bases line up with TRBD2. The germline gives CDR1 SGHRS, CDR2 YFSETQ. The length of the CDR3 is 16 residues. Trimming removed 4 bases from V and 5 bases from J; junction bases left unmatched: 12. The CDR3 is CASSPRIGTRQDTQYF. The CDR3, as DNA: TGCGCCAGCAGCCCGAGGATTGGGACTAGACAAGATACGCAGTATTTT.

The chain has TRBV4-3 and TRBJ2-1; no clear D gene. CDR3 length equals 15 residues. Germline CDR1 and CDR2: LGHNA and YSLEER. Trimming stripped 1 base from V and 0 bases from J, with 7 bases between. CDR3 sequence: CASSQGQSSYNEQFF. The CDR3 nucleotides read TGCGCCAGCAGCCAAGGCCAGAGCTCCTACAATGAGCAGTTCTTC.

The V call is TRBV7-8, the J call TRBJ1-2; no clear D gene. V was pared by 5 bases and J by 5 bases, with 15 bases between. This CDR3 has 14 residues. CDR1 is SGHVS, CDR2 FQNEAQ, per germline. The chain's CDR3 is CASSHRETAYGYTF. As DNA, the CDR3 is TGTGCCAGCAGCCATCGCGAGACTGCGTATGGCTACACCTTC. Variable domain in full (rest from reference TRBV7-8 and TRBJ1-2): GAGVSQSPRYKVAKRGQDVALRCDPISGHVSLFWYQQALGQGPEFLTYFQNEAQLDKSGLPSDRFFAERPEGSVSTLKIQRTQQEDSAVYLCASSHRETAYGYTFGSGTRLTVV.

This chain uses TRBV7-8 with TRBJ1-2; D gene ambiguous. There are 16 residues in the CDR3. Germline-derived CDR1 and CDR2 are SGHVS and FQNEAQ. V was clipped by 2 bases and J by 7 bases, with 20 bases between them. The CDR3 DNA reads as TGTGCCAGCAGCTTAAATTTTCGAGGGTTTTTTGGTGGCTACACCTTC. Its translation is CASSLNFRGFFGGYTF.

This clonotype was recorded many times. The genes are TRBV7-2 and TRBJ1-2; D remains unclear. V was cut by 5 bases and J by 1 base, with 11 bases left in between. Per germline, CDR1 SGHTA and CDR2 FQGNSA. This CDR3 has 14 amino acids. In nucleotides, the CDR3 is TGTGCCAGCAGCCCCCAGAGAAATAACTATGGCTACACCTTC. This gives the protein CASSPQRNNYGYTF.

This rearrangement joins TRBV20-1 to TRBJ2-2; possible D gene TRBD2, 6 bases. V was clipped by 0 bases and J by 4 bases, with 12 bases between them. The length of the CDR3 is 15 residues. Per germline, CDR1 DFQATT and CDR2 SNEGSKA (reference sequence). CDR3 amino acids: CSARDSGTFTGELFF. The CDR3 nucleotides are TGCAGTGCTAGAGATTCGGGGACTTTCACCGGGGAGCTGTTTTTT.

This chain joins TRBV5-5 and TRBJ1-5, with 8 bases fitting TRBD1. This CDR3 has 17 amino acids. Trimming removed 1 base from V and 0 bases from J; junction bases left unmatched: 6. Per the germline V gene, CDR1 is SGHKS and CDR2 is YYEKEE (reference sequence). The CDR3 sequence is CASSLSGGPYSNQPQHF. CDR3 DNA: TGTGCCAGCAGCTTGTCAGGGGGCCCTTATAGCAATCAGCCCCAGCATTTT.

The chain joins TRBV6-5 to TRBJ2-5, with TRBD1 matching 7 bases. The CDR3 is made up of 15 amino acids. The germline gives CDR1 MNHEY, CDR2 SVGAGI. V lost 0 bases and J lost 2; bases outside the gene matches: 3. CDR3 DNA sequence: TGTGCCAGCAGTTACTCGGGACAGTTACAAGAGACCCAGTACTTC. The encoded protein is CASSYSGQLQETQYF.

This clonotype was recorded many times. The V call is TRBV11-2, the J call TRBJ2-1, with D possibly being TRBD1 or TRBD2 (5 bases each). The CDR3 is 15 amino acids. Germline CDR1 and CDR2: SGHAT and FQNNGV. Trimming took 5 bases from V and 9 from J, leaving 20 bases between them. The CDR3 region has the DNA TGTGCCAGCAGCCCACGGGGCCCAGCGTACGTTGAGCAGTTCTTC. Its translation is CASSPRGPAYVEQFF.

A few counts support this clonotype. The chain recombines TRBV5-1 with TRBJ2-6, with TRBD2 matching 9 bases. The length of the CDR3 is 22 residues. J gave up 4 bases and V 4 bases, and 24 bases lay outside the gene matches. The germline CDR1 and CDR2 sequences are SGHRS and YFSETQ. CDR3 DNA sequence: TGCGCCAGCAGCCTTTTAACATCTTTTAGCGGGAGAGCCTTGAAGGGGGCCAACGTCCTGACTTTC. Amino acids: CASSLLTSFSGRALKGANVLTF.

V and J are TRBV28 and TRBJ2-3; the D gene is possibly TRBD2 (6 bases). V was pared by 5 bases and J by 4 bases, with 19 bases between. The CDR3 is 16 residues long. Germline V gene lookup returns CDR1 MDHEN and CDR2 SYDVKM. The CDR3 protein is CASSASTSSEPDTQYF. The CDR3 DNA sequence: TGTGCCAGCAGTGCCTCAACTAGCAGCGAGCCAGATACGCAGTATTTT. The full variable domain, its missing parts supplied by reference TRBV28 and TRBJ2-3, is DVKVTQSSRYLVKRTGEKVFLECVQDMDHENMFWYRQDPGLGLRLIYFSYDVKMKEKGDIPEGYSVSREKKERFSLILESASTNQTSMYLCASSASTSSEPDTQYFGPGTRLTVL.

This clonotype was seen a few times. The CDR3 protein is CASLEGPPGANVLTF. CDR3 in DNA: TGTGCCAGCCTGGAGGGCCCGCCGGGGGCCAACGTCCTGACTTTC. This chain joins TRBV6-6 and TRBJ2-6; D may be TRBD2 (6 bases). Trimming took 8 bases from V and 4 from J, leaving 15 bases between them. The length of the CDR3 is 15 residues. CDR1 is MNHNY, CDR2 SVGAGI, per germline (reference sequence).